Below, 9 T cell receptor beta chains from the same sample are listed, as sequenced in a study of Ad26.COV2.S vaccination and SARS-CoV-2 variants. Treatment described: around 19 received Ad26.COV2.S at low or high dose, single or two shots; about 5 received placebo; per-sample allocation not given. Samples came from day 63 after the first vaccine or placebo injection. TCRdb's table, derived via immunoSEQ multiplex PCR, lists solely in-frame clones and lacks some. The data hold 350,000 to 450,000 clones, with about 83% observed a single time. Here the sequenced sample was peripheral blood, taken in a trial of Ad26.COV2.S vaccine versus placebo. These receptors came from a person aged 18-60 years who received the Ad26.COV2.S COVID-19 vaccine or a placebo.

The chain couples TRBV9 to TRBJ2-4, with 9 nucleotides matching TRBD2. Germline-derived CDR1 and CDR2 are SGDLS and YYNGEE. The CDR3 spans 15 residues. J was trimmed by 8 bases and V by 3 bases; bases with no gene match: 9. The CDR3: CASSAGTSQWDIQYF. CDR3 sequence (DNA): TGTGCCAGCAGCGCCGGGACTAGCCAATGGGACATTCAGTACTTC.

This clone was picked up one time. This rearrangement joins TRBV5-5 to TRBJ1-2; unclear D gene. Germline-derived CDR1 and CDR2 are SGHKS and YYEKEE (reference sequence). The CDR3 extends over 13 amino acids. Trimming shortened V by 1 base and J by 5 bases, and 9 bases separated the two germline ends. The chain's CDR3 is CASSLYGDYGYTF. CDR3 in DNA: TGTGCCAGCAGCTTGTACGGGGATTATGGCTACACCTTC. Based on the CDR3 plus reference TRBV5-5 and TRBJ1-2, the full variable domain is DAGVTQSPTHLIKTRGQQVTLRCSPISGHKSVSWYQQVLGQGPQFIFQYYEKEERGRGNFPDRFSARQFPNYSSELNVNALLLGDSALYLCASSLYGDYGYTFGSGTRLTVV.

The chain's CDR3 is CASSRTSGYEQYF. CDR3 DNA sequence: TGTGCCAGCAGCCGGACTAGCGGTTACGAGCAGTACTTC. The chain has TRBV6-5 and TRBJ2-7, with 10 bases fitting TRBD2. The V segment lost 6 bases and the J segment 4 bases; nucleotides outside the gene matches: 3. Germline loops: CDR1 MNHEY, CDR2 SVGAGI. The CDR3 has 13 amino acids.

The chain uses TRBV3-1 (or the pseudogene TRBV3-2) and TRBJ2-7; 10 bases agree with TRBD1. V lost 4 bases, J lost 2 bases, and 5 bases stayed unmatched. CDR3 length: 15 residues. CDR1 is LGHDT, CDR2 YNNKEL, per germline (reference sequence). The CDR3 sequence is CASSLTGTGAYEQYF. The DNA for the CDR3 is TGTGCCAGCAGCCTCACCGGGACAGGGGCCTACGAGCAGTACTTC.

This clone turned up a few times. The chain joins TRBV7-9 to TRBJ2-5, with TRBD1 matching 8 bases. The length of the CDR3 is 13 residues. The J segment lost 4 bases and the V segment lost 5 bases, leaving 3 bases of the junction unmatched. From germline, CDR1 is SEHNR and CDR2 FQNEAQ (reference sequence). CDR3 in amino acids: CASSRGQGETQYF. CDR3 bases: TGTGCCAGCAGCCGTGGACAGGGAGAGACCCAGTACTTC.

The chain links TRBV24-1 to TRBJ2-7; 9 nucleotides match TRBD1. This CDR3 is built from 17 residues. The V and J ends lost 3 bases and 5 bases, in that order; junction bases with no gene match: 13. Germline CDR1 KGHDR, CDR2 SFDVKD. The CDR3 loop is CATSDGIWDRERDEQYF. The CDR3, as DNA: TGTGCCACCAGTGATGGAATATGGGACAGGGAGCGCGACGAGCAGTACTTC.

The chain couples TRBV11-2 to TRBJ2-1; possibly TRBD2 for D (5 bases). Germline CDR1 and CDR2: SGHAT and FQNNGV. With 3 bases removed from V and 10 bases from J, the gap between germline ends came to 13 bases. This CDR3 comprises 13 residues. The CDR3 sequence is CASSLDLPGEQFF. CDR3 bases: TGTGCCAGCAGCTTGGACCTTCCGGGGGAGCAGTTCTTC.

The V and J genes are TRBV19 and TRBJ2-7, with 10 bases aligning to TRBD2. V lost 6 bases and J lost 4; bases outside the gene matches: 6. CDR3 length equals 14 residues. Germline-derived CDR1 and CDR2 are LNHDA and SQIVND (reference sequence). CDR3 amino acids: CASSETSGAYEQYF. The CDR3 DNA sequence: TGTGCCAGTAGCGAAACTAGCGGGGCTTACGAGCAGTACTTC.

The chain combines TRBV6-5 with TRBJ2-2, with TRBD2 as a possible D gene (5 bases). The CDR3 is 14 residues long. Trimming cost V 1 base and J 6 bases, with 9 bases left between them. Germline loops: CDR1 MNHEY, CDR2 SVGAGI. The CDR3 bases are TGTGCCAGCAGTTACTTCGGAGGAGCCGGGGAGCTGTTTTTT. Residues: CASSYFGGAGELFF.